This TCR beta chain was sequenced for a study of response to subunit inactivated influenza vaccine. Per the germline V gene, CDR1 is SGHTA and CDR2 is FQGNSA. V lost 0 bases, J lost 2 bases, and 15 bases lay in between. This CDR3 spans 17 amino acids. TCRdb passed the RT-PCR reads through MiXCR, listing each CDR3 protein once. This sample has more than 450,000 distinct CDR3 sequences, with roughly 10% found just once. The sample in question was PBMCs from blood, obtained on the day of vaccination. The rearrangement joins TRBV7-2 to TRBJ2-3; possibly TRBD2 for D (7 bases). This receptor was taken from a man aged 50-60 years who received an inactivated influenza vaccine. CDR3 amino acids: CASSLAGGPLYTDTQYF. The CDR3 DNA follows: TGTGCCAGCAGCTTAGCGGGGGGGCCTCTCTACACAGATACGCAGTATTTT. Looking up the rest from reference TRBV7-2 and TRBJ2-3 gives the full variable domain: GAGVSQSPSNKVTEKGKDVELRCDPISGHTALYWYRQSLGQGLEFLIYFQGNSAPDKSGLPSDRFSAERTGGSVSTLTIQRTQQEDSAVYLCASSLAGGPLYTDTQYFGPGTRLTVL.